This T cell receptor beta chain was retrieved from a study of blood T cell repertoires in COVID-19 (dated by TCRdb to 2020 to 2021). Background on the whole study: Samples from collaborators originated in the United States, Italy and Spain and spanned both the acute and convalescent phases of COVID-19. The prospective study material was composed of cDNA or gDNA derived from T cells, B-cell-depleted T cells, or PBMCs. The dataset comprised deeply sampled blood TCRbeta repertoires from subjects exposed to, actively infected with, or recovered from COVID-19. The repertoires were released in a freely available public database intended as a resource for research on the immune response to SARS-CoV-2. The samples were drawn from the first 160 participants of the ongoing ImmuneRACE study and from over a thousand subjects provided by 6 global collaborators. Sample metadata almost always included a de-identified subject ID, COVID-19 status, age in years and sex. Where available, HLA class I and class II types were taken from metadata supplied by the sample provider and were not determined by assay-based typing. The study at large found these results: The quantity of clinical and demographic metadata differed by source and by participant and was supplied without curation.

TCRbeta CDR3 regions were amplified from genomic DNA by means of the immunoSEQ Assay, a bias-controlled multiplex PCR. In the paper's pipeline: The number of nucleated cells in each sample was estimated from the amplification of reference gene primers within the assay. To quantify the absolute abundance of each unique TCRbeta CDR3 rearrangement, sequence reads were collapsed and filtered. For each sample, productive Simpson clonality was calculated by taking the square root of Simpson's diversity index across productive rearrangements. TCRdb retrieved this table from immuneACCESS and kept in-frame rearrangements only. Not all clones are present; in checked studies, unresolved V genes account for under half, and no reason is known for the remainder. Clone size and V and J calls were adopted from that table, with D and trimming inferred from the DNA. For this sample the table gives some 270,000 clones, of which approximately 86% were detected only once. The biggest ten clones account for around 1% of the sample.

From a lookup of the germline V gene, CDR1 and CDR2 are KGHSH and LQKENI. V trim: 6 bases; J trim: 7 bases; unmatched bases: 7. The CDR3 has 14 amino acids, counting the end cysteine and phenylalanine. Left in the record is the CDR3 DNA by itself, 42 bases read in frame from the first base. On this clone itself: No cognate antigen has been identified for it. Base qualities are not at hand, and no much larger clone is one base apart.

In Seattle, one collaborating source enrolled patients while the infection was active and tracked those patients longitudinally over the course of disease. Each collaborating institution followed its own protocols to collect whole blood in K2EDTA tubes. For TCRbeta analysis, collaborator samples were shipped as frozen whole blood, as isolated PBMCs, or as DNA extracted from either sample type. This sequence was found in a human donor with COVID-19, enrolled during active disease. The donor label of this sample is uncertain. Sequenced: peripheral blood. The chain links TRBV18 with TRBJ1-5; TRBD1 lines up with 9 middle nucleotides. The CDR3 region: CASSPGQGRQPQHF. The DNA sequence reads TGTGCCAGCTCTCCGGGACAGGGAAGGCAGCCCCAGCATTTT.